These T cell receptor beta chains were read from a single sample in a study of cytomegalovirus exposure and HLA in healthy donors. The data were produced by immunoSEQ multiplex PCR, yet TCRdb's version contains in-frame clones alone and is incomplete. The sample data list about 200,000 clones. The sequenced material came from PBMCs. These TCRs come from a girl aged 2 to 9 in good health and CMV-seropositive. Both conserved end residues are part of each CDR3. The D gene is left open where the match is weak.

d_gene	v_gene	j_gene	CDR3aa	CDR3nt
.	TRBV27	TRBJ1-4	CASRASSTNEKLFF	TGTGCCAGCAGGGCCTCTTCAACTAATGAAAAACTGTTTTTT
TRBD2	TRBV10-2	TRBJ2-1	CASMKLAGGADNEQFF	TGCGCCAGCATGAAACTAGCGGGAGGGGCGGACAATGAGCAGTTCTTC
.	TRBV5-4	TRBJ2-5	CASSLLQETQYF	TGTGCCAGCAGCTTGCTTCAAGAGACCCAGTACTTC
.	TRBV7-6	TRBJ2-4	CASSLEGAANIQYF	TGTGCCAGCAGCTTAGAAGGGGCGGCAAACATTCAGTACTTC
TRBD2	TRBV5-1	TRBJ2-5	CASSPGLAGVETQYF	TGCGCCAGCAGCCCGGGACTAGCGGGAGTGGAGACCCAGTACTTC
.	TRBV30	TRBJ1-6	CAWSGSRSYNSPLHF	TGTGCCTGGAGTGGTAGTCGCTCCTATAATTCACCCCTCCACTTT
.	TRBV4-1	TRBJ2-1	CASSQDRGSNNEQFF	TGCGCCAGCAGCCAAGACCGAGGGAGTAACAATGAGCAGTTCTTC
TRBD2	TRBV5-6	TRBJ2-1	CASRPRSSGSYNEQFF	TGTGCCAGCAGGCCCCGGAGTAGCGGGAGTTACAATGAGCAGTTCTTC
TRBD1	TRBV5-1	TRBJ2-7	CASSLQGYEQYF	TGCGCCAGCAGCTTACAGGGGTACGAGCAGTACTTC
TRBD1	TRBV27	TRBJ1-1	CASSYGTGGTEAFF	TGTGCCAGCAGTTACGGGACAGGGGGCACTGAAGCTTTCTTT
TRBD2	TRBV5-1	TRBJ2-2	CASSRGTSGSSSGELFF	TGCGCCAGCAGCAGGGGAACTAGCGGGAGTTCGTCCGGGGAGCTGTTTTTT
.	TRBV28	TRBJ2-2	CASIRSTGTGELFF	TGTGCCAGCATAAGGTCTACCGGGACCGGGGAGCTGTTTTTT
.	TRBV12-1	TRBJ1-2	CASSWGTVSPYGYTF	TGTGCCAGCAGCTGGGGGACAGTCTCCCCCTATGGCTACACCTTC
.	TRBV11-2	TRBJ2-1	CASSLDWGGEQFF	TGTGCCAGCAGCTTAGATTGGGGAGGTGAGCAGTTCTTC
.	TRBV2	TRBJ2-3	CASKSAHSSTDTQYF	TGTGCCAGCAAATCTGCCCATAGTAGCACAGATACGCAGTATTTT
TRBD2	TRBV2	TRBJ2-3	CASRAGTSGRAVDTQYF	TGTGCCAGCAGAGCTGGGACTAGCGGGAGGGCCGTTGATACGCAGTATTTT
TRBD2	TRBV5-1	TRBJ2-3	CASSPRLAGLSTDTQYF	TGCGCCAGCTCCCCGAGACTAGCGGGGCTCAGCACAGATACGCAGTATTTT
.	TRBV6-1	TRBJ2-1	CASSDGPRSYNEQFF	TGTGCCAGCAGTGATGGCCCTCGCTCCTACAATGAGCAGTTCTTC
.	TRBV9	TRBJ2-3	CASSVQGSSTDTQYF	TGTGCCAGCAGCGTACAGGGGTCCTCCACAGATACGCAGTATTTT
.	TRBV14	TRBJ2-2	CASSEQGRYTGELFF	TGTGCCAGCAGCGAACAGGGAAGGTACACCGGGGAGCTGTTTTTT
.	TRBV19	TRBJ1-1	CAASQKMNTEAFF	TGTGCCGCCTCCCAGAAGATGAACACTGAAGCTTTCTTT
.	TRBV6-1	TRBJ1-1	CASSEEGQRNTEAFF	TGTGCCAGCAGTGAAGAGGGGCAGCGGAACACTGAAGCTTTCTTT
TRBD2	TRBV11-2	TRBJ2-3	CASSLDGLAGGPWDTQYF	TGTGCCAGCAGCTTAGATGGGCTAGCGGGAGGGCCGTGGGATACGCAGTATTTT
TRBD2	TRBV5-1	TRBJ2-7	CASSLAGTSVREQYF	TGCGCCAGCAGCTTGGCGGGGACTAGCGTACGCGAGCAGTACTTC
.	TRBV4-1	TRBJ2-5	CASSQELQETQYF	TGCGCCAGCAGCCAAGAACTTCAAGAGACCCAGTACTTC
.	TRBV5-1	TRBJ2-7	CASRQTHEQYF	TGCGCCAGCAGACAGACCCACGAGCAGTACTTC
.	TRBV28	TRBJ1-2	CASSLPGIGYTF	TGTGCCAGCAGTTTACCAGGGATCGGCTACACCTTC
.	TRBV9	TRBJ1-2	CASSASYGYTF	TGTGCCAGCAGCGCGAGCTATGGCTACACCTTC
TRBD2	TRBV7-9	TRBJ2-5	CASSLAPGVERGQETQYF	TGTGCCAGCAGCTTAGCCCCCGGGGTGGAGCGGGGGCAAGAGACCCAGTACTTC
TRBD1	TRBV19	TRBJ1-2	CASSLRQGNDGYTF	TGTGCCAGTAGCCTCCGACAGGGTAACGATGGCTACACCTTC
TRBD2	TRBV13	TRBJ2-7	CASSLPGEGSYEQYF	TGTGCCAGCAGCTTACCGGGGGAGGGCTCCTACGAGCAGTACTTC
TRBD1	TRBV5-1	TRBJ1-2	CASSARDRGDGYTF	TGCGCCAGCAGCGCGAGGGACAGGGGCGACGGCTACACCTTC
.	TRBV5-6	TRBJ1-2	CASSLGQGLGGYTF	TGTGCCAGCAGCTTGGGGCAGGGGCTCGGTGGCTACACCTTC
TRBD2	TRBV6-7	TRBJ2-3	CASSYPTSGSVADTQYF	TGTGCCAGCAGTTACCCGACTAGCGGGAGTGTCGCGGATACGCAGTATTTT
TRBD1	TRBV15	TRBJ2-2	CATSRATGGIGNTGELFF	TGTGCCACCAGCAGGGCAACAGGGGGTATAGGCAACACCGGGGAGCTGTTTTTT
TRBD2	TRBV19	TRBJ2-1	CASSNGAGGLNEQFF	TGTGCCAGTAGTAACGGAGCGGGAGGACTCAATGAGCAGTTCTTC
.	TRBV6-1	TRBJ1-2	CASSELQATGTRINGYTF	TGTGCCAGCAGTGAACTCCAAGCAACAGGGACGAGGATTAATGGCTACACCTTC
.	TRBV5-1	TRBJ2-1	CASGFPPGSSYNEQFF	TGCGCCAGCGGCTTCCCGCCGGGGAGCTCCTACAATGAGCAGTTCTTC
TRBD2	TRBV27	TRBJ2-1	CASSGLAGGTYNEQFF	TGTGCCAGCAGTGGCTTAGCGGGAGGGACTTACAATGAGCAGTTCTTC
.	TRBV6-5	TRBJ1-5	CASMGGQGGQPQHF	TGTGCCAGCATGGGTGGCCAGGGTGGACAGCCCCAGCATTTT
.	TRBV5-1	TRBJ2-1	CASSRGQGGNEQFF	TGCGCCAGCAGCAGGGGGCAGGGGGGCAATGAGCAGTTCTTC
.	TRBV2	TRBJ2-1	CASRTASYNEQFF	TGTGCCAGCAGGACAGCCTCCTACAATGAGCAGTTCTTC
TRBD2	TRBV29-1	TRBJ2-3	CSVRGTSGSTDTQYF	TGCAGCGTTAGAGGGACTAGCGGTAGCACAGATACGCAGTATTTT
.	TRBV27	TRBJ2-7	CASSRDRFVEQYF	TGTGCCAGCAGCCGAGACAGGTTTGTAGAGCAGTACTTC
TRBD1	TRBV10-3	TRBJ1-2	CAISESKTVPGQTSRRDGYTF	TGTGCCATCAGTGAGTCCAAAACAGTCCCGGGACAGACCAGCAGAAGGGATGGCTACACCTTC
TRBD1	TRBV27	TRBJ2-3	CASTRLDRGHETDTQYF	TGTGCCAGCACTCGACTCGACAGGGGGCATGAGACAGATACGCAGTATTTT
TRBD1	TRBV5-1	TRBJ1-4	CASSGGQGGAEKLFF	TGCGCCAGCAGCGGCGGACAGGGAGGGGCTGAAAAACTGTTTTTT
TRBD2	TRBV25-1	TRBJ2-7	CASRQPLAGRYEQYF	TGTGCCAGCAGGCAACCTCTAGCGGGTCGGTACGAGCAGTACTTC
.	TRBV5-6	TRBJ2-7	CASSLARVMREQYF	TGTGCCAGCAGCTTGGCCAGGGTCATGCGCGAGCAGTACTTC
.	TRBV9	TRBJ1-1	CASSVDRGNTEAFF	TGTGCCAGCAGCGTAGATCGGGGAAACACTGAAGCTTTCTTT
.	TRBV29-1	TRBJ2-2	CSVASPAGELFF	TGCAGCGTTGCTAGTCCCGCCGGGGAGCTGTTTTTT
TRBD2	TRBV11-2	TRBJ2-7	CASRPGLAGSSYEQYF	TGTGCCAGCAGGCCAGGACTAGCGGGATCCTCCTACGAGCAGTACTTC
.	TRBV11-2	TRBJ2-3	CASSLVRTQYF	TGTGCCAGCAGCTTAGTACGGACGCAGTATTTT
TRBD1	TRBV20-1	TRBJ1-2	CKGAHGYTF	TGTAAGGGGGCTCATGGCTACACCTTC